The rows below give T cell receptor beta chains drawn from one sample of a study of CD8 T cells in Susac syndrome. TCRdb reprocessed the immunoSEQ multiplex PCR reads via MiXCR and lists one record per CDR3 protein. The sample yields about 47,000 distinct CDR3 sequences, nearly 95% seen once. The sequenced material came from CD8+ T cells from PBMCs. The source of these receptors is a human donor in good health. Both conserved end residues are part of each CDR3. A D gene is named only where the DNA matches it firmly. Some rows mark clone size as missing; the rest say once, few, many or name a class of expanded clone.

V	size	D	J	DNA	CDR3
TRBV27	-	-	TRBJ2-1	TGTGCCAGCAGTTTAACGTATTTGAATGAGCAGTTCTTC	CASSLTYLNEQFF
TRBV20-1	-	-	TRBJ2-1	TGCAGTGCTAGAGAGAGGGGTAATGAGCAGTTCTTC	CSARERGNEQFF
TRBV2	-	TRBD2	TRBJ2-1	TGTGCCAACCAGCGGGGACTTTACAATGAGCAGTTCTTC	CANQRGLYNEQFF
TRBV30	-	-	TRBJ2-1	TGTGCCTGGAAGCACCGGCTCAGAGGCTCCTACAATGAGCAGTTCTTC	CAWKHRLRGSYNEQFF
TRBV30	-	-	TRBJ2-1	TGTGCCTGGGCCTTCCATGAGCAGTTCTTC	CAWAFHEQFF
TRBV4-1	-	-	TRBJ1-2	TGCGCCAGCAGCCAAGAGGACAGATTTTTCTATGGCTACACCTTC	CASSQEDRFFYGYTF
TRBV29-1	-	TRBD2	TRBJ2-3	TGCAGCGTTGAAGGGGCGTCGGGGACTAGCGGGACAGATACGCAGTATTTT	CSVEGASGTSGTDTQYF
TRBV3-1	-	-	TRBJ2-1	TGTGCCAGCAGCCAAGATCAGAGGAGTTCCCCCTACAATGAGCAGTTCTTC	CASSQDQRSSPYNEQFF
TRBV7-9	-	TRBD2	TRBJ2-1	TGTGCCAGCAGCCCGGGACTAGCGCCATCCCCCTACAATGAGCAGTTCTTC	CASSPGLAPSPYNEQFF
TRBV20-1	-	-	TRBJ1-5	TGCAGTGCTAGAGATCGAGTAGGCTACAATCAGCCCCAGCATTTT	CSARDRVGYNQPQHF
TRBV5-1	-	TRBD2	TRBJ2-7	TGCGCCAGCACCGCGGGACTAGCGGGAGTCGAGCAGTACTTC	CASTAGLAGVEQYF
TRBV5-6	once	TRBD2	TRBJ2-3	TGTGCCAGCAGCTCAGCGACTAGCGGACCAAGAGATACGCAGTATTTT	CASSSATSGPRDTQYF
TRBV9	-	TRBD1	TRBJ1-2	TGTGCCAGCAGCCTGGGACAGGGGCGCGGCTACACCTTC	CASSLGQGRGYTF
TRBV7-2	-	-	TRBJ2-7	TGTGCCAGCAGCTTAGGGGGCCTATCGCTCTCCTACGAGCAGTACTTC	CASSLGGLSLSYEQYF
TRBV7-8	-	TRBD1	TRBJ2-7	TGTGCCAGCAGCTCCCTCGACAGGGGAGACTACGAGCAGTACTTC	CASSSLDRGDYEQYF
TRBV12-5	-	TRBD2	TRBJ2-7	TGTGCTAGTGGTCCGGGACTAGTCGACCTAGTGCAGTACTTC	CASGPGLVDLVQYF
TRBV7-9	once	TRBD1	TRBJ1-5	TGTGCCAGCAGCTTGACAGGGGAGGCTCCCCAGCCCCAGCATTTT	CASSLTGEAPQPQHF
TRBV4-3	-	-	TRBJ1-1	TGCGCCAGCAGCCAAGATCGTATACAATACACTGAAGCTTTCTTT	CASSQDRIQYTEAFF
TRBV5-4	once	TRBD1	TRBJ1-2	TGTGCCAGCAGCCCTGGGACAGGGACTGGCTACACCTTC	CASSPGTGTGYTF
TRBV16	-	-	TRBJ1-1	TGTGCCAGCAGCCAAGGCTCCGGGATAACTGAAGCTTTCTTT	CASSQGSGITEAFF
TRBV20-1	-	TRBD1	TRBJ2-1	TGCAGTGCTAGAGATCAGGGAGGGGGACAGGGTTCCTACAATGAGCAGTTCTTC	CSARDQGGGQGSYNEQFF
TRBV19	-	-	TRBJ2-1	TGTGCCAGTCCCTCCTTAGTGGTCGCCTGTTACAATGAGCAGTTCTTC	CASPSLVVACYNEQFF
TRBV6-2/TRBV6-3	-	-	TRBJ2-6	TGTGCCAGCAGTTACGACTGGGCCTCTGGGGCCAACGTCCTGACTTTC	CASSYDWASGANVLTF
TRBV13	-	TRBD2	TRBJ2-1	TGTGCCAGCAGCTTATACCTAGCGGGGGATTACAATGAGCAGTTCTTC	CASSLYLAGDYNEQFF
TRBV2	-	TRBD2	TRBJ2-1	TGTGCCAGCAGTGGGGGGCGGGAGGCGAACAATGAGCAGTTCTTC	CASSGGREANNEQFF
TRBV29-1	-	-	TRBJ1-1	TGCAGCGGGGGGGACACCCCCGTCGGGACTGAAGCTTTCTTT	CSGGDTPVGTEAFF
TRBV29-1	once	TRBD2	TRBJ2-1	TGCAGCGTCGATGTGGTAGCGGGAGTGGGCTCCTACAATGAGCAGTTCTTC	CSVDVVAGVGSYNEQFF